Described below is a single T cell receptor (beta chain) sequence and its context. Its target is unknown. Clones were read by immunoSEQ multiplex PCR, and TCRdb kept only the in-frame ones, dropping some. The sample shows about 35,000 clones, around 86% of them seen only once. The data originate from a study of T cell responses to AZD1222 COVID-19 vaccine. Findings of the study overall: An increase in Spike-specific TCR breadth and depth was observed after two AZD1222 doses. Repertoires were obtained solely post-peak T cell response. Mapped onto spike, vaccine-associated CD4 TCRs spanned it and were dominant at 160-218 and 743-854.

After removal of 5 bases from V and 6 bases from J, the junction contained 9 bases not matched to a gene. CDR3 size: 14 residues. Germline V gene data show CDR1 as LNHDA and CDR2 as SQIVND (reference sequence). Analyses pooled second doses at about 4 or about 12 weeks. The rearrangement joins TRBV19 to TRBJ1-2; 7 bases match TRBD1. The sequenced sample was peripheral blood, obtained 28 days after the second AZD1222 dose. The receptor was isolated from an adult who received the AZD1222 COVID-19 vaccine. The CDR3 coding sequence is TGTGCCAGTAGTCCCCGAAGACAGGGTCATGGCTACACCTTC. Its protein is CASSPRRQGHGYTF.